This is a list of T cell receptor beta chains from one sample in a study of T cell responses to AZD1222 COVID-19 vaccine. The table came from immunoSEQ multiplex PCR; TCRdb's copy has only in-frame clones and leaves some out. The profile covers tens of thousands of clones, with nearly 90% appearing a single time and roughly a tenth taken by the ten largest. The material was peripheral blood, obtained on day 0 of AZD1222 vaccination. These receptor sequences come from an adult in good health. CDR3s include the opening cysteine and the closing phenylalanine or tryptophan. The order of the fields is J gene, V gene, clone size, D gene, CDR3 DNA, CDR3 protein. A D gene is named only where the DNA matches it firmly. The listing skips clone size in some rows; elsewhere it reads once, few, many or a size class.

j_call: TRBJ1-6; v_call: TRBV5-5; clone_size: once; d_call: TRBD1; cdr3_nt: TGTGCCAGCAGCAAACTTACGGGACAGAATAATTCACCCCTCCACTTT; cdr3_aa: CASSKLTGQNNSPLHF
j_call: TRBJ2-3; v_call: TRBV5-5; clone_size: .; d_call: .; cdr3_nt: TGTGCCAGCAGCTTCGGTTTAGATACGCAGTATTTT; cdr3_aa: CASSFGLDTQYF
j_call: TRBJ1-1; v_call: TRBV7-6; clone_size: once; d_call: .; cdr3_nt: TGTGCCAGCAGCTTAGTTGGGCGGGGAGGGGGGAACACTGAAGCTTTCTTT; cdr3_aa: CASSLVGRGGGNTEAFF
j_call: TRBJ1-3; v_call: TRBV7-8; clone_size: .; d_call: .; cdr3_nt: TGTGCCAGCAGCTTTACGCTACAGGGAGACACCATATATTTT; cdr3_aa: CASSFTLQGDTIYF
j_call: TRBJ2-7; v_call: TRBV19; clone_size: .; d_call: .; cdr3_nt: TGTGCCAGTAGTATCGGGGGTAACTACGAGCAGTACTTC; cdr3_aa: CASSIGGNYEQYF
j_call: TRBJ2-2; v_call: TRBV5-8; clone_size: .; d_call: .; cdr3_nt: TGTGCCAGCAGCTTGAGTATCGGGGAGCTGTTTTTT; cdr3_aa: CASSLSIGELFF
j_call: TRBJ2-7; v_call: TRBV3-1/TRBV3-2; clone_size: .; d_call: .; cdr3_nt: TGTGCCAGCAGCCAAGCTGACTCCGGCGAGCAGTACTTC; cdr3_aa: CASSQADSGEQYF
j_call: TRBJ1-6; v_call: TRBV10-1; clone_size: .; d_call: .; cdr3_nt: TGCGCCAGCAGTTATGGGCAGAATTCACCCCTCCACTTT; cdr3_aa: CASSYGQNSPLHF
j_call: TRBJ2-1; v_call: TRBV5-4; clone_size: .; d_call: TRBD1; cdr3_nt: TGTGCCAGCAGCTTGGTGGACAGGGGGCAGGGTGAGCAGTTCTTC; cdr3_aa: CASSLVDRGQGEQFF
j_call: TRBJ1-1; v_call: TRBV6-5; clone_size: .; d_call: .; cdr3_nt: TGTGCCAGCAGTTACTCGGCAGCTACTGAAGCTTTCTTT; cdr3_aa: CASSYSAATEAFF
j_call: TRBJ2-1; v_call: TRBV5-1; clone_size: .; d_call: .; cdr3_nt: TGCGCCAGCGGTGACCGGGACTGGGGTCGGTATGAGCAGTTCTTC; cdr3_aa: CASGDRDWGRYEQFF
j_call: TRBJ2-3; v_call: TRBV7-6; clone_size: .; d_call: TRBD2; cdr3_nt: TGTGCCAGCAGACGACTAGCGGGAGCGGTTACAGATACGCAGTATTTT; cdr3_aa: CASRRLAGAVTDTQYF
j_call: TRBJ2-1; v_call: TRBV7-9; clone_size: .; d_call: .; cdr3_nt: TGTGCCAGCAGCTCCCCCGACGGGTACAATGAGCAGTTCTTC; cdr3_aa: CASSSPDGYNEQFF
j_call: TRBJ2-2; v_call: TRBV4-2; clone_size: .; d_call: .; cdr3_nt: TGTGCCAGCAGCCCCGGGAGAAGGAGCGGGGAGCTGTTTTTT; cdr3_aa: CASSPGRRSGELFF
j_call: TRBJ1-1; v_call: TRBV3-1/TRBV3-2; clone_size: .; d_call: .; cdr3_nt: TGTGCCAGCAGCCAATGGGGACAACTCACTGAAGCTTTCTTT; cdr3_aa: CASSQWGQLTEAFF
j_call: TRBJ2-7; v_call: TRBV18; clone_size: .; d_call: TRBD2; cdr3_nt: TGTGCCAGCTCACCAGCTCCGTCCAGCGGGGGCTACGAGCAGTACTTC; cdr3_aa: CASSPAPSSGGYEQYF
j_call: TRBJ2-2; v_call: TRBV24-1; clone_size: .; d_call: .; cdr3_nt: TGTGCCACCAGTGATGACGAGCTGTTTTTT; cdr3_aa: CATSDDELFF
j_call: TRBJ2-1; v_call: TRBV5-4; clone_size: .; d_call: TRBD2; cdr3_nt: TGTGCCAGCAGCTTGTCTAGCGGGAGGGATGAGCAGTTCTTC; cdr3_aa: CASSLSSGRDEQFF
j_call: TRBJ2-3; v_call: TRBV5-1; clone_size: .; d_call: .; cdr3_nt: TGCGCCAGCAGCTTTGACATTAGCACAGATACGCAGTATTTT; cdr3_aa: CASSFDISTDTQYF
j_call: TRBJ1-2; v_call: TRBV7-9; clone_size: .; d_call: TRBD1; cdr3_nt: TGTGCCAGCAGCACCACTTCCCTGACAGGGGGCTATGGCTACACCTTC; cdr3_aa: CASSTTSLTGGYGYTF
j_call: TRBJ2-7; v_call: TRBV4-1; clone_size: once; d_call: TRBD2; cdr3_nt: TGCGCCAGCAGCCAATTCGCTCTCCCGGGGAGGGCGGGAGCCTCCTACGAGCAGTACTTC; cdr3_aa: CASSQFALPGRAGASYEQYF
j_call: TRBJ2-2; v_call: TRBV7-8; clone_size: .; d_call: .; cdr3_nt: TGTGCCAGCAGCTTAGCGTCAGGGGCACCGAGGGCCGGGGAGCTGTTTTTT; cdr3_aa: CASSLASGAPRAGELFF
j_call: TRBJ2-7; v_call: TRBV12-3/TRBV12-4; clone_size: .; d_call: .; cdr3_nt: TGTGCCAGCAGTCCCACGCGTGAGGGTCCGACCAACTTC; cdr3_aa: CASSPTREGPTNF
j_call: TRBJ1-1; v_call: TRBV23-1; clone_size: .; d_call: TRBD1; cdr3_nt: TGCGCCAGCAGTCAATACAACAGGGGGATAATTGACACTGAAGCTTTCTTT; cdr3_aa: CASSQYNRGIIDTEAFF
j_call: TRBJ2-5; v_call: TRBV12-3/TRBV12-4; clone_size: .; d_call: .; cdr3_nt: TGTGCCAGCAGCCCCAGAGAAGAGACCCAGTACTTC; cdr3_aa: CASSPREETQYF
j_call: TRBJ1-5; v_call: TRBV5-5; clone_size: .; d_call: .; cdr3_nt: TGTGCCAGCGGCCCGGGCTCGGGCAATCAGCCCCAGCATTTT; cdr3_aa: CASGPGSGNQPQHF
j_call: TRBJ2-5; v_call: TRBV28; clone_size: once; d_call: TRBD2; cdr3_nt: TGTGCCAGCAGTATCAGGGAGGGGACAGAGACCCAGTACTTC; cdr3_aa: CASSIREGTETQYF
j_call: TRBJ2-7; v_call: TRBV4-2; clone_size: .; d_call: TRBD2; cdr3_nt: TGTGCCAGCAGCCAAGCACTAGGACTAGCGGCATACGAGCAGTACTTC; cdr3_aa: CASSQALGLAAYEQYF
j_call: TRBJ2-3; v_call: TRBV5-1; clone_size: once; d_call: .; cdr3_nt: TGCGCCAGCAGCTTCTCCAGCACAGATACGCAGTATTTT; cdr3_aa: CASSFSSTDTQYF
j_call: TRBJ2-3; v_call: TRBV5-6; clone_size: .; d_call: .; cdr3_nt: TGTGCCAGCAGCCCGGATGCGCAGGGGAGCACAGATACGCAGTATTTT; cdr3_aa: CASSPDAQGSTDTQYF
j_call: TRBJ2-5; v_call: TRBV28; clone_size: .; d_call: TRBD2; cdr3_nt: TGTGCCAGCAGCTCCAGCCGAAGCGGGGCGGAGACCCAGTACTTC; cdr3_aa: CASSSSRSGAETQYF
j_call: TRBJ2-2; v_call: TRBV7-9; clone_size: .; d_call: .; cdr3_nt: TGTGCCAGCAGCTTAGTGGGCAGTAACACCGGGGAGCTGTTTTTT; cdr3_aa: CASSLVGSNTGELFF
j_call: TRBJ2-7; v_call: TRBV4-1; clone_size: .; d_call: .; cdr3_nt: TGCGCCAGCAGCCAGGACCGGACCAGCGCCTCCGAGCAGTACTTC; cdr3_aa: CASSQDRTSASEQYF
j_call: TRBJ1-1; v_call: TRBV19; clone_size: .; d_call: TRBD1; cdr3_nt: TGTGCCAGTAGCCCGGGACAGGGGTGGACTGAAGCTTTCTTT; cdr3_aa: CASSPGQGWTEAFF
j_call: TRBJ2-1; v_call: TRBV6-4; clone_size: .; d_call: .; cdr3_nt: TGTGCCAGCAGTGGCGAACAGGGCAGCGGCGACTACAATGAGCAGTTCTTC; cdr3_aa: CASSGEQGSGDYNEQFF
j_call: TRBJ1-1; v_call: TRBV7-3; clone_size: once; d_call: .; cdr3_nt: TGTGCCAGCGGGGAGACCGTGAACACTGAAGCTTTCTTT; cdr3_aa: CASGETVNTEAFF
j_call: TRBJ2-7; v_call: TRBV19; clone_size: .; d_call: TRBD2; cdr3_nt: TGTGCCAGTAGTCGGGGCGGGAGGATAGACGAGCAGTACTTC; cdr3_aa: CASSRGGRIDEQYF
j_call: TRBJ1-1; v_call: TRBV16; clone_size: .; d_call: .; cdr3_nt: TGTGCCAGCAGCCAATCGTCGGGGGGCGGAACTGAAGCTTTCTTT; cdr3_aa: CASSQSSGGGTEAFF
j_call: TRBJ2-7; v_call: TRBV3-1/TRBV3-2; clone_size: .; d_call: TRBD1; cdr3_nt: TGTGCCAGCAGCCCACAGGGGCCCCACGAGCAGTACTTC; cdr3_aa: CASSPQGPHEQYF
j_call: TRBJ1-4; v_call: TRBV6-5; clone_size: .; d_call: .; cdr3_nt: TGTGCCAGCAGTAGGGCCCAGCCACATGAAAAACTGTTTTTT; cdr3_aa: CASSRAQPHEKLFF
j_call: TRBJ1-6; v_call: TRBV30; clone_size: .; d_call: .; cdr3_nt: TGTGCCTGGAGTAAAAAGAATTCACCCCTCCACTTT; cdr3_aa: CAWSKKNSPLHF
j_call: TRBJ1-1; v_call: TRBV7-9; clone_size: .; d_call: .; cdr3_nt: TGTGCCAGCGGTACAGGGAACACTGAAGCTTTCTTT; cdr3_aa: CASGTGNTEAFF
j_call: TRBJ1-5; v_call: TRBV28; clone_size: .; d_call: .; cdr3_nt: TGTGCCAGCAGGGGGATGCGGAATCAGCCCCAGCATTTT; cdr3_aa: CASRGMRNQPQHF
j_call: TRBJ2-3; v_call: TRBV5-1; clone_size: .; d_call: .; cdr3_nt: TGCGCCAGCAGCTTCCCCGAGGATACGCAGTATTTT; cdr3_aa: CASSFPEDTQYF